Listed here are 23 T cell receptor beta chains from one sample, sequenced in a study of CD8+CD57+ T cells in acquired aplastic anemia. Both TCR beta VDJ combination and CDR3 sequence profiling were carried out. Genomic DNA was the template for this profiling. TCRdb reprocessed the reads with MiXCR, giving one entry per CDR3 protein. This table holds some 200,000 distinct CDR3 sequences, roughly 45% found once. Patients included in sequencing had previously demonstrated CD8+CD57+ cell expansion by flow cytometry. What was sequenced was sorted CD4+, CD8+, or CD8+CD57+ T cells (not recorded which) from PBMCs. The source of these receptors is a human donor with aplastic anemia.

The chain has TRBV20-1 and TRBJ2-7; 9 bases are shared with TRBD1. This CDR3 has 14 residues. CDR1 and CDR2 (germline): DFQATT, SNEGSKA (reference sequence). After removal of 5 bases from V and 4 bases from J, the junction contained 9 bases not matched to a gene. This CDR3 is CSASSGQGPYEQYF. Written as DNA, the CDR3 is TGCAGTGCTTCCAGCGGACAGGGGCCGTACGAGCAGTACTTC.

In its sample, this clonotype was seen many times. CDR3 protein: CSARIRDRGTEAFF. The CDR3 DNA reads as TGCAGTGCAAGGATTCGGGACAGGGGCACTGAAGCTTTCTTT. This chain connects TRBV20-1 to TRBJ1-1; 10 bases line up with TRBD1. The V and J ends lost 6 bases and 4 bases, in that order; junction bases with no gene match: 8. The CDR3 length is 14 residues. Germline values: CDR1 DFQATT, CDR2 SNEGSKA (reference sequence).

V usage is TRBV7-8 and J usage is TRBJ2-7; 10 bases are a match to TRBD2. This CDR3 has 14 amino acids. Looked up from germline, CDR1 is SGHVS and CDR2 is FQNEAQ. J gave up 7 bases and V 4 bases, and 7 bases lay outside the gene matches. CDR3 in amino acids: CASSSPSGGLEQYF. The DNA for the CDR3 is TGTGCCAGCAGCTCCCCTAGCGGGGGATTAGAGCAGTACTTC.

A few counts support this clonotype. The V gene is TRBV5-6, the J gene TRBJ1-1, with 7 bases lining up with TRBD1. Germline V lookup: CDR1 SGHDT, CDR2 YYEEEE. V trimming: 4 bases; J trimming: 3 bases; junction bases outside the gene matches: 9. This CDR3 has 15 amino acids. CDR3 amino acids: CASSPVVQGDTEAFF. DNA of the CDR3: TGTGCCAGCAGCCCTGTGGTGCAGGGGGACACTGAAGCTTTCTTT. Variable domain in full (rest from reference TRBV5-6 and TRBJ1-1): DAGVTQSPTHLIKTRGQQVTLRCSPKSGHDTVSWYQQALGQGPQFIFQYYEEEERQRGNFPDRFSGHQFPNYSSELNVNALLLGDSALYLCASSPVVQGDTEAFFGQGTRLTVV.

As regards this clonotype: It may be a read error: a sequence one base away is much more abundant. This chain joins TRBV3-1 and TRBJ2-6; D is possibly TRBD1 (5 bases). The CDR3 length is 15 residues. Germline-derived CDR1 and CDR2 are LGHDT and YNNKEL (reference sequence). V lost 8 bases to trimming and J lost 4 bases, with 15 bases between them. The CDR3 is CASGLGAEGANVLTF. The CDR3 nucleotides are TGTGCCAGCGGCCTAGGGGCGGAAGGGGCCAACGTCCTGACTTTC.

A remark on this clonotype: This may be a read error, as it is one base from a much larger clone. V usage is TRBV20-1 and J usage is TRBJ1-1; perhaps TRBD1 as D (6 bases). The CDR3 extends over 11 amino acids. Germline V CDR1 and CDR2: DFQATT, SNEGSKA (reference sequence). V lost 4 bases and J 6 bases, leaving 9 bases between the germline ends. The CDR3, as DNA: TGCAGTGCTAAACAGGGAGCTGAAGCTTTCTTT. Protein sequence: CSAKQGAEAFF.

In its sample, this clonotype was seen many times. The rearrangement joins TRBV10-2 to TRBJ1-5; D is possibly TRBD1 (6 bases). The CDR3 runs 14 residues. Deletions cut 7 bases from V and 6 bases from J, with 16 bases between. Looked up from germline, CDR1 is WSHSY and CDR2 is SAAADI. The CDR3 here is CASTAGQSSQPQHF. CDR3 in DNA: TGCGCCAGCACCGCCGGACAGTCAAGTCAGCCCCAGCATTTT.

This rearrangement joins TRBV3-1 to TRBJ1-1; D uncertain. The CDR3 runs 13 residues. Germline lookup yields CDR1 LGHDT and CDR2 YNNKEL (reference sequence). V lost 4 bases and J 1 base, leaving 7 bases between the germline ends. This CDR3 reads CASSRSGNTEAFF. The CDR3 nucleotides are TGTGCCAGCAGCCGCTCTGGGAACACTGAAGCTTTCTTT.

A few counts support this clonotype. The rearrangement joins TRBV20-1 to TRBJ2-7, with D maybe TRBD2 (5 bases). There are 11 residues in the CDR3. The germline V gene has CDR1 DFQATT and CDR2 SNEGSKA (reference sequence). V was cut by 6 bases and J by 3 bases, with 9 bases left in between. CDR3 DNA sequence: TGCAGTGCCGGGGTAGACTACGAGCAGTACTTC. Translating gives CSAGVDYEQYF.

The chain joins TRBV15 to TRBJ1-2; D might be TRBD1 (6 bases). The V end lost 7 bases, the J end lost 6 bases, and 24 bases lay between the germline ends. Germline lookup yields CDR1 LNHNV and CDR2 YYDKDF (reference sequence). This CDR3 has 16 amino acids. CDR3 protein: CATIPLQGDVLNGYTF. CDR3 DNA: TGTGCCACCATCCCCCTACAGGGTGATGTTCTTAATGGCTACACCTTC. The variable domain in full, completed from reference TRBV15 and TRBJ1-2, reads DAMVIQNPRYQVTQFGKPVTLSCSQTLNHNVMYWYQQKSSQAPKLLFHYYDKDFNNEADTPDNFQSRRPNTSFCFLDIRSPGLGDTAMYLCATIPLQGDVLNGYTFGSGTRLTVV.

The chain recombines TRBV7-6 with TRBJ1-6; 7 bases are a match to TRBD1. This CDR3 has 16 amino acids. J was trimmed by 7 bases and V by 5 bases; bases with no gene match: 11. Germline V gene sequence: CDR1 SGHVS, CDR2 FNYEAQ. CDR3 coding DNA: TGTGCCAGCAGCATTCGAGGACAGGCCGAGAATTCACCCCTCCACTTT. This gives the protein CASSIRGQAENSPLHF.

This clonotype came up a few times. The rearrangement joins TRBV28 to TRBJ1-5; D unresolved. This CDR3 is built from 17 residues. V lost 5 bases, J lost 2 bases, and 19 bases lay in between. Germline V gene data show CDR1 as MDHEN and CDR2 as SYDVKM. The CDR3 nucleotides are TGTGCCAGCAGTCCCGGTTCCCTCGACGGTGGCAATCAGCCCCAGCATTTT. Its protein is CASSPGSLDGGNQPQHF.

The chain has TRBV10-2 and TRBJ2-7; the match to TRBD2 covers 9 bases. V was pared by 7 bases and J by 7 bases, with 5 bases of the junction left unmatched. Germline values: CDR1 WSHSY, CDR2 SAAADI. This CDR3 comprises 12 residues. CDR3 in DNA: TGCGCCAGCACCCTCCTAGCGGGAGAGCAGTACTTC. Translating it yields CASTLLAGEQYF.

The V gene is TRBV6-2 or TRBV6-3, the J gene TRBJ2-3; no clear D gene. V was clipped by 7 bases and J by 4 bases, with 24 bases between them. The CDR3 sequence is 17 residues long. Looked up from germline, CDR1 is MNHEY and CDR2 is SVGEGT. The CDR3 bases are TGTGCCAGCACCCAAGATCGTCGTCAATCGGGCCCAGATACGCAGTATTTT. It yields the protein CASTQDRRQSGPDTQYF.

The rearrangement links TRBV15 to TRBJ2-1; D is possibly TRBD1 (6 bases). Germline loops: CDR1 LNHNV, CDR2 YYDKDF (reference sequence). CDR3 size: 15 residues. V lost 1 base, J lost 4 bases, and 11 bases lay in between. As DNA, the CDR3 is TGTGCCACCAGCAGAGCTCAAGGACAGTACAATGAGCAGTTCTTC. Amino acid sequence: CATSRAQGQYNEQFF.

The CDR3 reads CASSHQGSNQPQHF. The CDR3 region has the DNA TGTGCCAGCAGTCATCAGGGAAGCAATCAGCCCCAGCATTTT. The V call is TRBV25-1, the J call TRBJ1-5, with D perhaps TRBD1 (5 bases). V lost 5 bases and J 1 base, leaving 9 bases between the germline ends. Germline loops: CDR1 MGHDK, CDR2 SYGVNS. The CDR3 extends over 14 amino acids.

The V call is TRBV29-1, the J call TRBJ1-2; 7 positions agree with TRBD1. CDR1 SQVTM and CDR2 ANQGSEA come from the germline V gene. The CDR3 has 13 amino acids. The J segment lost 8 bases and the V segment lost 3 bases, leaving 9 bases of the junction unmatched. CDR3 bases: TGCAGCGTTGACCGGGACAGTACGAAAGGCTACACCTTC. It specifies CSVDRDSTKGYTF.

This clonotype was detected ten times or more. The chain joins TRBV9 to TRBJ1-1, with TRBD1 matching over 7 bases. The V segment lost 3 bases and the J segment 1 base; nucleotides outside the gene matches: 6. The germline V gene has CDR1 SGDLS and CDR2 YYNGEE. The CDR3 runs 15 residues. The DNA of the CDR3 is TGTGCCAGCAGCGATTACAGGGGAACGAACACTGAAGCTTTCTTT. This translates into CASSDYRGTNTEAFF.

The chain employs TRBV30 and TRBJ1-4; D is perhaps TRBD1 (5 bases). V lost 2 bases, J lost 0 bases, and 16 bases lay in between. Per the germline V gene, CDR1 is GTSNPN and CDR2 is SVGIG (reference sequence). The CDR3 is made up of 17 amino acids. This chain's CDR3 is CAWSTLHDSATNEKLFF. The CDR3 nucleotides read TGTGCCTGGAGTACCCTCCACGACAGTGCAACTAATGAAAAACTGTTTTTT.

For the CDR3, the DNA is TGCAGCGTTGGACCCGGGCGGAACTATGGCTACACCTTC. Protein sequence: CSVGPGRNYGYTF. The V gene is TRBV29-1, the J gene TRBJ1-2, with D uncertain. The CDR3 totals 13 residues. The V end lost 4 bases, the J end lost 2 bases, and 11 bases lay between the germline ends. CDR1 is SQVTM and CDR2 is ANQGSEA in the germline V gene.

Only one count was recorded for this clonotype. The rearrangement uses TRBV7-2 and TRBJ2-7; the match to TRBD2 covers 7 bases. The CDR3 is 13 amino acids. Trimming cost V 2 bases and J 4 bases; bases outside gene matches: 2. Germline loops: CDR1 SGHTA, CDR2 FQGNSA. DNA for the CDR3: TGTGCCAGCAGCTTACTAGCGGCATACGAGCAGTACGTC. It encodes CASSLLAAYEQYV.

This clonotype was recorded only once. The chain has TRBV10-3 and TRBJ1-6, with a tentative D call TRBD1 (5 bases). Trimming pared 5 bases from V and 6 bases from J, leaving 20 bases between. Germline V gene data show CDR1 as ENHRY and CDR2 as SYGVKD. The CDR3 extends over 17 amino acids. The CDR3 nucleotides read TGTGCCATCAGTCCCCTCCCCGTACAGGAGGGTAATTCACCCCTCCACTTT. Amino acid sequence: CAISPLPVQEGNSPLHF.

Comments on this clonotype: The junction differs from germline at one of its ends, possibly a read error. This chain connects TRBV2 to TRBJ1-1; TRBD1 might be the D (5 bases). This CDR3 comprises 17 residues. The germline CDR1 and CDR2 sequences are SNHLY and FYNNEI. The CDR3 sequence is CASGEVGVSAMNTEAFF. CDR3 DNA: TGTGCCAGCGGTGAAGTGGGGGTATCCGCTATGAACACTGAAGCTTTCTTT. The full variable domain, its missing parts supplied by reference TRBV2 and TRBJ1-1, is EPEVTQTPSHQVTQMGQEVILRCVPISNHLYFYWYRQILGQKVEFLVSFYNNEISEKSEIFDDQFSVERPDGSNFTLKIRSTKLEDSAMYFCASGEVGVSAMNTEAFFGQGTRLTVV.